Below, 4 T cell receptor beta chains from the same sample are listed, as sequenced in a study of cytomegalovirus exposure and HLA in healthy donors (dated by TCRdb to about 2017). Library creation used the immunoSEQ multiplex PCR assay. TCRdb mirrors the immuneACCESS table, restricted to in-frame sequences. Some clones are absent from its copies; in checked studies, under half trace to an unresolved V gene, and the reason for the others is unknown. Within this sample are approximately 220,000 clones, with around 90% of them counted one time only. The ten biggest clones cover approximately 1% of the sample. Sequenced input: PBMCs. These receptors were collected from a woman aged 18-30 years in good health and CMV-seronegative.

This clone has more than one count but fewer than ten. The DNA for the CDR3 is TGTGCCAGCAGTTTATACGGGAGGGGGAACACCGGGGAGCTGTTTTTT. This gives the protein CASSLYGRGNTGELFF. V usage is TRBV28 and J usage is TRBJ2-2; 8 nucleotides line up with TRBD2. Trimming at V came to 1 base and at J to 1 base, leaving 2 bases not matched to a gene. This CDR3 has 16 residues. Germline assignment: CDR1 MDHEN and CDR2 SYDVKM.

V gene TRBV4-1 combines with J gene TRBJ2-7, with D maybe TRBD1 (8 bases). Looked up from germline, CDR1 is MGHRA and CDR2 is YSYEKL. Trimming left V 1 base short and J 2 bases short, with 15 bases between. The CDR3 contains 16 residues. The CDR3 nucleotides read TGCGCCAGCAGCCAAGGGGGGGGACAGGCAACCTACGAGCAGTACTTC. Residues: CASSQGGGQATYEQYF.

This chain links TRBV7-9 with TRBJ2-7; 7 nucleotides match TRBD1. J gave up 7 bases and V 5 bases, and 8 bases lay outside the gene matches. This CDR3 has 13 amino acids. Germline CDR1 and CDR2: SEHNR and FQNEAQ (reference sequence). In DNA form, the CDR3 reads TGTGCCAGCAGCGAACGACAGGGTCCAGAGCAGTACTTC. The encoded protein is CASSERQGPEQYF.

The chain joins TRBV18 to TRBJ1-2; D not certain. This CDR3 is 16 amino acids long. V lost 1 base and J lost 0, with 12 bases in between. Looked up from germline, CDR1 is KGHSH and CDR2 is LQKENI. The CDR3 DNA is TGTGCCAGCTCACCACTCGACCGGAGCTCTAACTATGGCTACACCTTC. Its protein is CASSPLDRSSNYGYTF.